This is a list of T cell receptor beta chains from one sample in a study of technical replicates of blood from a handful of donors. Repertoires were generated with immunoSEQ multiplex PCR, while TCRdb's copy carries only in-frame clones and drops some. The data hold roughly 72,000 clones, with approximately 93% observed a single time. Source material: T cells isolated from PBMCs. The source of these receptors is a human donor in good health. The CDR3 runs from the conserved cysteine through the conserved F or W. The order of the fields is CDR3 length, clone size, V gene, D gene, J gene, CDR3 protein, CDR3 DNA. The D gene is left open where the match is weak. Only part of the rows carry a size: once, few, many, or a class if the clone is expanded.

15	few	TRBV27	-	TRBJ2-6	CASSLLSSGANVLTF	TGTGCCAGCAGTTTATTGAGCTCTGGGGCCAACGTCCTGACTTTC
14	once	TRBV11-3	-	TRBJ1-5	CASNFRGSPQPQHF	TGTGCCAGCAACTTTAGGGGATCCCCCCAGCCCCAGCATTTT
13	-	TRBV4-1	-	TRBJ1-5	CASSQVGSQPQHF	TGCGCCAGCAGCCAAGTAGGGAGTCAGCCCCAGCATTTT
14	-	TRBV18	-	TRBJ1-2	CASSPWNRESGYTF	TGTGCCAGCTCACCATGGAACAGGGAAAGTGGCTACACCTTC
15	-	TRBV29-1	TRBD1	TRBJ2-3	CSVDTGGAGTDTQYF	TGCAGCGTTGACACAGGGGGCGCGGGCACAGATACGCAGTATTTT
15	once	TRBV11-1	TRBD2	TRBJ2-3	CASSSRAGGIDTQYF	TGTGCCAGCAGCTCGCGCGCGGGAGGAATAGATACGCAGTATTTT
14	-	TRBV7-2	TRBD2	TRBJ2-2	CASSFAGANGELFF	TGTGCCAGCAGCTTTGCGGGAGCTAACGGGGAGCTGTTTTTT
14	-	TRBV19	-	TRBJ2-7	CASSINRELYEQYF	TGTGCCAGTAGTATTAACAGGGAACTCTACGAGCAGTACTTC
14	-	TRBV25-1	-	TRBJ1-5	CASSELSGNQPQHF	TGTGCCAGCAGTGAATTGTCAGGGAACCAGCCCCAGCATTTT
16	-	TRBV6-5	TRBD1	TRBJ1-2	CASSSIDRGANYGYTF	TGTGCCAGCAGTTCTATTGACAGGGGAGCTAACTATGGCTACACCTTC
15	-	TRBV29-1	TRBD1	TRBJ2-2	CSVGAGTGSTGELFF	TGCAGCGTTGGGGCGGGGACAGGGAGCACCGGGGAGCTGTTTTTT
14	-	TRBV14	TRBD1	TRBJ2-7	CASSQPRQGAEQYF	TGTGCCAGCAGCCAACCGAGACAGGGAGCGGAGCAGTACTTC
13	-	TRBV27	-	TRBJ2-7	CASSISLASEQYF	TGTGCCAGCAGTATATCGTTAGCTTCCGAGCAGTACTTC
16	-	TRBV5-4	-	TRBJ2-7	CANREARGKGAYEQYF	TGTGCCAACAGAGAGGCGAGGGGGAAAGGGGCCTACGAGCAGTACTTC
14	-	TRBV5-1	-	TRBJ1-2	CASSLTAGNYGYTF	TGCGCCAGCAGCTTGACAGCGGGTAACTATGGCTACACCTTC
15	-	TRBV25-1	-	TRBJ2-1	CASSETTGRNNEQFF	TGTGCCAGCAGTGAAACGACAGGGAGGAACAATGAGCAGTTCTTC
17	-	TRBV19	TRBD1	TRBJ1-5	CASSLSGTAKLNQPQHF	TGTGCCAGTAGCCTTTCCGGGACAGCTAAACTCAATCAGCCCCAGCATTTT
13	-	TRBV30	-	TRBJ1-6	CAWSVYSNSPLHF	TGTGCCTGGAGTGTTTACTCCAATTCACCCCTCCACTTT
14	-	TRBV6-5	-	TRBJ1-5	CASSYNTGHQPQHF	TGTGCCAGCAGTTACAACACAGGGCATCAGCCCCAGCATTTT
14	-	TRBV10-3	TRBD1	TRBJ1-2	CAISEGGSMDGYTF	TGTGCCATCAGTGAAGGGGGCTCGATGGATGGCTACACCTTC
12	-	TRBV19	-	TRBJ1-1	CASSMLEAEAFF	TGTGCCAGTAGTATGCTGGAGGCTGAAGCTTTCTTT
18	-	TRBV7-3	-	TRBJ2-2	CASSPRSGTVKNTGELFF	TGTGCCAGCAGCCCCAGGTCAGGAACCGTAAAGAACACCGGGGAGCTGTTTTTT
12	few	TRBV9	-	TRBJ1-1	CASSVGATEAFF	TGTGCCAGCAGCGTAGGGGCTACTGAAGCTTTCTTT
12	-	TRBV6-1	-	TRBJ2-4	CASSDFQLGLAF	TGTGCCAGCAGTGACTTTCAGCTTGGCCTAGCGTTC
14	-	TRBV6-6	-	TRBJ2-7	CASSYRGLSYEQYF	TGTGCCAGCAGTTACAGGGGCTTAAGCTACGAGCAGTACTTC
17	-	TRBV25-1	TRBD1	TRBJ1-2	CASSDKVWTGTGNGYTF	TGTGCCAGCAGTGATAAAGTCTGGACCGGGACAGGGAATGGCTACACCTTC
13	-	TRBV19	TRBD2	TRBJ2-7	CASSRAGGNEQYF	TGTGCCAGTAGTAGAGCGGGAGGCAACGAGCAGTACTTC
17	-	TRBV5-4	TRBD2	TRBJ2-5	CASSRLAGIPEGETQYF	TGTGCCAGCAGCAGACTAGCGGGAATACCTGAAGGGGAGACCCAGTACTTC
15	-	TRBV9	TRBD2	TRBJ2-7	CASSSGTSAFYEQYF	TGTGCCAGCAGCTCGGGGACTAGCGCGTTCTACGAGCAGTACTTC
15	-	TRBV5-1	TRBD2	TRBJ2-7	CASSLASGLSYEQYF	TGCGCCAGCAGCTTGGCTAGCGGTCTATCCTACGAGCAGTACTTC
15	-	TRBV18	-	TRBJ1-2	CASSPRDRSNYGYTF	TGTGCCAGCTCACCACGCGACAGATCTAACTATGGCTACACCTTC
12	-	TRBV29-1	-	TRBJ2-7	CSVGPDSYEQYF	TGCAGCGTTGGTCCTGACAGCTACGAGCAGTACTTC
12	-	TRBV28	TRBD2	TRBJ2-3	CASGLAPDTQYF	TGTGCCTCAGGACTAGCGCCAGATACGCAGTATTTT
15	-	TRBV11-3	-	TRBJ2-6	CASSSTRTGANVLTF	TGTGCCAGCAGCTCCACACGAACTGGGGCCAACGTCCTGACTTTC
13	-	TRBV10-3	TRBD1	TRBJ1-2	CAISRGPDYGYTF	TGTGCCATCAGCAGGGGGCCGGACTATGGCTACACCTTC
14	-	TRBV7-8	-	TRBJ2-5	CASSSSDRKGQLYF	TGTGCCAGCAGCTCCAGTGACCGTAAAGGACAGCTGTACTTC
16	-	TRBV28	TRBD2	TRBJ2-1	CASSSERERDYNEQFF	TGTGCCAGCAGTTCAGAACGGGAGCGGGACTACAATGAGCAGTTCTTC
13	-	TRBV5-6	-	TRBJ1-1	CASSFFQGSAAFF	TGTGCCAGCAGCTTTTTTCAGGGCTCGGCAGCTTTCTTT
14	-	TRBV5-4	TRBD1	TRBJ2-7	CASSRRDRPYEQYF	TGTGCCAGCAGCCGTAGGGACAGGCCCTACGAGCAGTACTTC
14	-	TRBV19	-	TRBJ1-4	CASSTDSSREKLFF	TGTGCCAGTAGTACGGACAGCTCGAGGGAAAAACTGTTTTTT
17	-	TRBV15	TRBD2	TRBJ2-1	CATREGRTRSSYNEQFF	TGTGCCACCCGTGAAGGGAGGACTAGAAGCTCCTACAATGAGCAGTTCTTC
15	-	TRBV4-3	TRBD2	TRBJ2-3	CASTERAGETDTQYF	TGCGCCAGCACGGAGAGGGCGGGGGAAACAGATACGCAGTATTTT
17	-	TRBV9	TRBD2	TRBJ2-1	CASSELAGGESYNEQFF	TGTGCCAGCAGCGAACTAGCGGGAGGGGAATCCTACAATGAGCAGTTCTTC
15	once	TRBV28	TRBD2	TRBJ2-7	CASIWASGSVYEQYF	TGTGCCAGCATCTGGGCTAGCGGGAGCGTCTACGAGCAGTACTTC
14	once	TRBV5-1	-	TRBJ1-1	CASSLRFVNTEAFF	TGCGCCAGCAGCTTGCGGTTCGTTAACACTGAAGCTTTCTTT
11	-	TRBV30	-	TRBJ1-2	CAWINFAGYTF	TGTGCCTGGATTAACTTTGCTGGCTACACCTTC
13	-	TRBV11-2	-	TRBJ2-1	CASSSNFYNEQFF	TGTGCCAGCAGCTCTAACTTCTACAATGAGCAGTTCTTC
15	-	TRBV6-5	-	TRBJ2-5	CASTGYKQDQETQYF	TGTGCCAGCACCGGATATAAACAGGATCAAGAGACCCAGTACTTC
15	once	TRBV23-1	TRBD1	TRBJ2-7	CASSQTGARSYEQYF	TGCGCCAGCAGTCAAACAGGGGCCAGATCCTACGAGCAGTACTTC
18	-	TRBV7-2	TRBD2	TRBJ2-7	CASSFYVGTSGRDYEQYF	TGTGCCAGCAGCTTCTATGTGGGGACTAGCGGGAGAGACTACGAGCAGTACTTC
14	-	TRBV27	-	TRBJ1-2	CASSYSRSSYGYTF	TGTGCCAGCAGTTATTCGAGGTCTTCATATGGCTACACCTTC
15	-	TRBV7-2	TRBD1	TRBJ1-2	CASSSGGAEIYGYTF	TGTGCCAGCAGCTCAGGGGGCGCGGAGATCTATGGCTACACCTTC
12	-	TRBV7-9	-	TRBJ2-7	CASSLTTDEQYF	TGTGCCAGCAGCTTAACAACAGACGAGCAGTACTTC